The 21 T cell receptor beta chains below come from one sample, sequenced in a study of T cells in Graves' hyperthyroidism and ophthalmopathy. Researchers took RNA transcripts and amplified the TCR beta CDR3 regions from them. Using the HTBI primer set, a first-round RT-PCR was run on the TCR CDR3. A single record per CDR3 protein comes from TCRdb applying MiXCR to the multiplex PCR reads. The sample lists about 770,000 distinct CDR3 sequences; about 19% were seen once. What was sequenced was blood. Receptors were obtained from a woman aged 50 to 60 with Graves' hyperthyroidism that later progressed to Graves' ophthalmopathy.

This sequence joins TRBV28 and TRBJ2-7; the match to TRBD1 covers 9 bases. CDR3 length: 15 amino acids. J lost 3 bases, V lost 6 bases, and 9 bases had no gene match. Germline-derived CDR1 and CDR2 are MDHEN and SYDVKM. CDR3 in amino acids: CASRPLGTGSYEQYF. CDR3 DNA sequence: TGTGCCAGCAGGCCTCTTGGGACAGGGAGCTACGAGCAGTACTTC.

This clonotype was seen only a few times. The chain joins TRBV10-1 to TRBJ2-1; TRBD2 is a possible D gene (5 bases). V gave up 8 bases and J gave up 6 bases, with 14 bases separating them. This CDR3 is built from 13 residues. Per the germline V gene, CDR1 is WNHNN and CDR2 is SYGVQD (reference sequence). This chain's CDR3 is CASGVDAGNEQFF. DNA for the CDR3: TGCGCCAGCGGGGTGGATGCGGGCAATGAGCAGTTCTTC.

This clonotype was seen more than once but under ten times. The J gene is TRBJ2-5, the V gene TRBV6-5, with D tentatively TRBD1 or TRBD2 (5 bases each). The V end was cut by 2 bases, the J end by 5 bases, with 12 bases between. The CDR3 length is 14 residues. In germline, CDR1 is MNHEY, CDR2 SVGAGI. The CDR3 DNA is TGTGCCAGCAGTTACGATGCCTGGGGGGAGACCCAGTACTTC. It translates to CASSYDAWGETQYF.

CDR3 nucleotide sequence: TGCAGCGTGCAACGGTCAGGGAGCGGTACTGAAGCTTTCTTT. This translates into CSVQRSGSGTEAFF. The rearrangement uses TRBV29-1 and TRBJ1-1; D is possibly TRBD1 (5 bases). The CDR3 contains 14 residues. Germline loops: CDR1 SQVTM, CDR2 ANQGSEA. The V and J ends lost 6 bases and 5 bases respectively, with 19 bases between them.

This clonotype was found many times. The chain has TRBV20-1 and TRBJ2-2, with TRBD2 identical over 7 bases. Germline-derived CDR1 and CDR2 are DFQATT and SNEGSKA (reference sequence). This CDR3 has 17 amino acids. The V gene end was trimmed by 3 bases and the J gene end by 0 bases; junction bases not matched to a gene: 10. The chain's CDR3 is CSARSPGGTANTGELFF. The CDR3 nucleotides read TGCAGTGCTAGGTCCCCCGGGGGGACCGCGAACACCGGGGAGCTGTTTTTT.

The chain carries TRBV24-1 and TRBJ2-3; D might be TRBD1 or TRBD2, each matching 7 bases. Germline CDR1 is KGHDR and CDR2 is SFDVKD. Trimming cost V 3 bases and J 0 bases, with 12 bases left between them. The CDR3 runs to 16 residues. CDR3 sequence reads: CATSDRQGGSTDTQYF. As DNA, the CDR3 is TGTGCCACCAGTGATCGCCAGGGGGGGAGCACAGATACGCAGTATTTT.

This clonotype was found many times. Here the CDR3 reads CASSIGTGLYNEQFF. CDR3 DNA sequence: TGTGCCAGCAGTATCGGGACAGGACTCTACAATGAGCAGTTCTTC. The gene calls are TRBV12-3 or TRBV12-4 and TRBJ2-1, with TRBD1 matching 8 bases. The J segment lost 3 bases and the V segment lost 5 bases, leaving 6 bases of the junction unmatched. This CDR3 contains 15 residues.

This clonotype was observed a few times. The CDR3 region is CASSAAGETYNEQFF. Written as DNA, the CDR3 is TGTGCCAGCAGCGCAGCGGGGGAAACCTACAATGAGCAGTTCTTC. The genes are TRBV9 and TRBJ2-1; 8 bases line up with TRBD2. Germline loops: CDR1 SGDLS, CDR2 YYNGEE. The CDR3 totals 15 residues. The V segment lost 3 bases and the J segment 2 bases; nucleotides outside the gene matches: 4.

Ten or more counts support this clonotype. The V call is TRBV7-8, the J call TRBJ2-2, with D uncertain. The ends were cut back, 7 bases at V and 7 bases at J, with 7 bases in the middle. The CDR3 is made up of 11 amino acids. CDR1 and CDR2 (germline): SGHVS, FQNEAQ. The CDR3 is CASNGVGELFF. CDR3 DNA sequence: TGTGCCAGCAATGGGGTCGGGGAGCTGTTTTTT.

This clonotype showed up just a few times. The CDR3, as DNA: TGTGCCAGCAGCCAAGTTGAGGCCGGGGAGCTGTTTTTT. As protein: CASSQVEAGELFF. This chain links TRBV3-1 with TRBJ2-2; unclear D gene. Germline CDR1 and CDR2: LGHDT and YNNKEL (reference sequence). V was pared by 1 base and J by 6 bases, with 6 bases between. The CDR3 extends over 13 amino acids. Full variable domain (missing parts from reference TRBV3-1 and TRBJ2-2): DTAVSQTPKYLVTQMGNDKSIKCEQNLGHDTMYWYKQDSKKFLKIMFSYNNKELIINETVPNRFSPKSPDKAHLNLHINSLELGDSAVYFCASSQVEAGELFFGEGSRLTVL.

This clonotype turned up a few times. One end of the junction does not line up with germline, which may come from a read error. V is TRBV7-8 and J is TRBJ1-5, with D perhaps matching TRBD1 (6 bases). This CDR3 has 15 residues. Germline assignment: CDR1 SGHVS and CDR2 FQNEAQ. CDR3 in amino acids: CASRLGAFGGQSQHF. The CDR3 region has the DNA TGTGCCAGCCGCTTGGGGGCCTTTGGGGGTCAGTCCCAGCATTTT.

The V call is TRBV9, the J call TRBJ1-2; D unclear. The CDR3 spans 13 residues. The V and J ends lost 5 bases and 4 bases respectively, with 12 bases between them. Germline loops: CDR1 SGDLS, CDR2 YYNGEE. CDR3 nucleotide sequence: TGTGCCAGCAGATCGGACGGCATCTATGGCTACACCTTC. It specifies CASRSDGIYGYTF.

This chain uses TRBV11-2 with TRBJ2-2, with D possibly being TRBD1 (6 bases). The length of the CDR3 is 16 residues. CDR1 and CDR2 from the germline V gene are SGHAT and FQNNGV. Trimming took off 4 bases at V and 7 bases at J, with 19 bases between the two ends. CDR3: CASSYLPPGAGGELFF. Here the CDR3 DNA reads TGTGCCAGCAGCTATCTTCCACCAGGGGCCGGCGGGGAGCTGTTTTTT.

This clonotype has a handful of counts. This clone may be a read error of a much larger clone one base away. The chain combines TRBV6-2 or TRBV6-3 with TRBJ1-5; TRBD1 aligns across 9 bases. V trimming: 5 bases; J trimming: 5 bases; junction bases outside the gene matches: 1. Per germline, CDR1 MNHEY and CDR2 SVGEGT. CDR3 length: 13 amino acids. CDR3 nucleotide sequence: TGTGCCAGCAGTGGGACAGGGTATCAGCCCCAGCATTTT. Its translation: CASSGTGYQPQHF.

The chain combines TRBV24-1 with TRBJ2-1, with D perhaps matching TRBD2 (6 bases). The CDR3 totals 14 residues. Trimming left V 3 bases short and J 4 bases short, with 9 bases between. CDR1 and CDR2 from the germline V gene are KGHDR and SFDVKD. In nucleotides, the CDR3 is TGTGCCACCAGTGATCCGGGACTTTACAATGAGCAGTTCTTC. It encodes CATSDPGLYNEQFF.

This clonotype was seen repeatedly, ten times or more. This chain links TRBV6-1 with TRBJ1-2, with D unresolved. In germline, CDR1 is MNHNS, CDR2 SASEGT. Trimming took 6 bases from V and 1 from J, leaving 12 bases between them. The CDR3 loop spans 14 amino acids. The CDR3 protein is CASRGSVFNYGYTF. The CDR3 DNA reads TGTGCCAGCAGGGGCAGTGTTTTTAACTATGGCTACACCTTC.

The chain employs TRBV30 and TRBJ2-7, with 8 nucleotides matching TRBD1. This CDR3 has 14 residues. Germline CDR1 reads GTSNPN; CDR2 reads SVGIG (reference sequence). The V segment lost 2 bases and the J segment 6 bases; nucleotides outside the gene matches: 9. In DNA, the CDR3 is TGTGCCTGGAGTAGGGACAGGTCGTACACCGAGCAGTACTTC. This translates into CAWSRDRSYTEQYF. Full variable domain (outside the CDR3, taken from reference TRBV30 and TRBJ2-7): SQTIHQWPATLVQPVGSPLSLECTVEGTSNPNLYWYRQAAGRGLQLLFYSVGIGQISSEVPQNLSASRPQDRQFILSSKKLLLSDSGFYLCAWSRDRSYTEQYFGPGTRLTVT.

In its sample, this clonotype was seen a few times. The genes are TRBV6-1 and TRBJ2-2; TRBD1 might be the D (6 bases). The CDR3 length is 15 residues. CDR1 and CDR2 (germline): MNHNS, SASEGT. Trimming shortened V by 8 bases and J by 4 bases, and 17 bases separated the two germline ends. This chain's CDR3 is CASLGRTGPTGELFF. CDR3 nucleotides: TGTGCCAGCTTGGGGCGTACAGGGCCCACCGGGGAGCTGTTTTTT.

This clonotype has only a few counts. This chain uses TRBV19 with TRBJ1-4; 8 bases align to TRBD1. This CDR3 has 15 residues. Germline CDR1 and CDR2: LNHDA and SQIVND (reference sequence). The J segment lost 8 bases and the V segment lost 8 bases, leaving 13 bases of the junction unmatched. The CDR3 nucleotides read TGTGCCAGTTCTGATCCCGGGACAGGAGAAGAAAAACTGTTTTTT. This encodes CASSDPGTGEEKLFF.

This clonotype was seen only a few times. The rearrangement joins TRBV12-5 to TRBJ2-1, with a weak D call TRBD2 (7 bases). The V end was cut by 2 bases, the J end by 7 bases, with 18 bases between. This CDR3 comprises 16 residues. Germline V gene sequence: CDR1 LGHNT, CDR2 FRNRAP. The DNA of the CDR3 is TGTGCTAGTGGTTTGTCGCGGGGGCGTACGTCGAATGAGCAGTTCTTC. Its protein product is CASGLSRGRTSNEQFF.

Points on this clonotype: Possible read error: a much larger clone is one base away. Given the absence of the conserved phenylalanine or tryptophan at the CDR3 end, a read error is likely. The CDR3 DNA reads as TGTGCCAGCATCAACACCATTGCAACTAATGAAAAACTGTTTTCT. Translated, it gives CASINTIATNEKLFS. The V and J genes are TRBV2 and TRBJ1-4; D call uncertain. Trimming took off 7 bases at V and 0 bases at J, with 12 bases between the two ends. The germline V gene encodes CDR1 SNHLY and CDR2 FYNNEI. There are 15 residues in the CDR3.